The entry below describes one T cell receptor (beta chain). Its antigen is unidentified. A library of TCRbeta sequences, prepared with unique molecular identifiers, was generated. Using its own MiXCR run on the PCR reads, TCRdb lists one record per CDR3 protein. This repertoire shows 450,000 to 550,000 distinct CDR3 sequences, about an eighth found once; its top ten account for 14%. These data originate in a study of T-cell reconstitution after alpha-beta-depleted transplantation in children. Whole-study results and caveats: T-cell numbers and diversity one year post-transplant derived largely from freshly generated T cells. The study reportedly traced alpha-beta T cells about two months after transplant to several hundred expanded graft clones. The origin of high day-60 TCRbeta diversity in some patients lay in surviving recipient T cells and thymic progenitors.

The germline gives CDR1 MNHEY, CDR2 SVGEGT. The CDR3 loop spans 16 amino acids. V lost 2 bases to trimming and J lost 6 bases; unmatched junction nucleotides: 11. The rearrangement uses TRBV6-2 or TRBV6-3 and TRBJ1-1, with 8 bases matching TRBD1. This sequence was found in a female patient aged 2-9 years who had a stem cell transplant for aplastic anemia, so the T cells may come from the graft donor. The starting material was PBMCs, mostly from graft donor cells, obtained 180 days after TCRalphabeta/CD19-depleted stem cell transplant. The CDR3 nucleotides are TGTGCCAGCAGTTACCTGACAGGGGTAGAGACGGCTGAAGCTTTCTTT. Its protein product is CASSYLTGVETAEAFF.